This is a list of T cell receptor beta chains from one sample in a study of cytomegalovirus exposure and HLA in healthy donors. Using immunoSEQ multiplex PCR, the repertoire was profiled, and TCRdb retains in-frame clones only, with some absent. The data show about 230,000 clones, roughly 90% seen once. The source material was PBMCs. Source of these receptors: a woman younger than 35 in good health and CMV-seronegative. Both conserved end residues are part of each CDR3.

V	J	CDR3
TRBV16	TRBJ1-5	CASSHPQGGQPQHF
TRBV29-1	TRBJ1-2	CSVATWDRGPPDYGYTF
TRBV11-3	TRBJ2-7	CASSSGLADYEQYF
TRBV4-1	TRBJ2-3	CASSPRTSGTLRTDTQYF
TRBV5-4	TRBJ2-7	CASSFRPGPEQYF
TRBV2	TRBJ1-1	CASSVFTGGAFF
TRBV5-6	TRBJ2-3	CASSLEAERGDFTDTQYF
TRBV5-1	TRBJ2-1	CASSVDRGDEQFF
TRBV14	TRBJ2-1	CASSRGLAGGEFF
TRBV7-2	TRBJ2-7	CASSFETGYEQYF
TRBV27	TRBJ1-5	CASSLPGLNRPQHF
TRBV2	TRBJ1-2	CAGTGATNYGYTF
TRBV5-1	TRBJ2-5	CASSFRLAGGQETQYF
TRBV14	TRBJ1-6	CASSQGGRHSPLHF
TRBV19	TRBJ1-2	CACGQGGPEIYGYTF
TRBV14	TRBJ2-7	CASSQDLRGFGEQYF
TRBV5-1	TRBJ2-5	CASSLSLVETQYF
TRBV7-9	TRBJ1-2	CASSKRTGGDYGYTF
TRBV2	TRBJ2-1	CASNAFSGGGYNEQFF
TRBV29-1	TRBJ2-2	CSVGTANTGELFF
TRBV4-1	TRBJ1-5	CASSHQTWGQPQHF
TRBV9	TRBJ2-7	CASSVGGDRVYEQYF
TRBV27	TRBJ2-2	CASSLYPAGGTGELFF
TRBV7-9	TRBJ2-7	CASSLEGRGGSYEQYF
TRBV2	TRBJ2-1	CASQPPFSAEQFF
TRBV5-1	TRBJ2-3	CASSYSPDRNTDTQYF
TRBV30	TRBJ2-2	CAWSVRAGGPDGELFF
TRBV5-8	TRBJ1-2	CASRPQGLGYGYTF
TRBV5-1	TRBJ1-6	CASSLEGVAYNSPLHF
TRBV11-3	TRBJ2-7	CASSPGTSADYEQYF
TRBV25-1	TRBJ2-7	CASSVPAGGTRSYEQYF
TRBV7-3	TRBJ2-5	CASSSTQMYQETQYF
TRBV2	TRBJ2-7	CASSEAERAAYF
TRBV6-1	TRBJ2-1	CAMGQSSYNEQFF
TRBV11-3	TRBJ2-7	CASSRDSPYEQYF
TRBV7-2	TRBJ2-7	CASSSGTGAYEQYF
TRBV11-3	TRBJ1-1	CASRTQGEGNTEAFF
TRBV9	TRBJ1-1	CASSRRGDRGLLNTEAFF
TRBV7-2	TRBJ2-7	CASSSRTGQFLYEQYF
TRBV4-1	TRBJ2-5	CASSQDRSGGPRGETQYF
TRBV11-2	TRBJ1-2	CASSTIQGVYGYTF
TRBV4-2	TRBJ2-7	CASSQGRESYEQYF
TRBV7-9	TRBJ2-2	CASSLGGTGYTGELFF
TRBV7-6	TRBJ2-2	CASSPSGLPGELFF
TRBV13	TRBJ2-1	CASSLGRRGHEQFF
TRBV15	TRBJ2-1	CATSRDLGAQVSNEQFF